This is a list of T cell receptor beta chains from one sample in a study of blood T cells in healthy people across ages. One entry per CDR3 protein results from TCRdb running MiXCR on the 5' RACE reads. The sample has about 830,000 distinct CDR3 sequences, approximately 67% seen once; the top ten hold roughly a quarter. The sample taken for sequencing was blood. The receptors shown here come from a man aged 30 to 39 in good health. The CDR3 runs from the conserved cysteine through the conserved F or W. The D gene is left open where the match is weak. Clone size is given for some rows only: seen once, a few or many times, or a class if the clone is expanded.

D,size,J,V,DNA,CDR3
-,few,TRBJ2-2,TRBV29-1,TGCAGCGTTGAGTCGGTGGAGGGCTCGAACACCGGGGAGCTGTTTTTT,CSVESVEGSNTGELFF
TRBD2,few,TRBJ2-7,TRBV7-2,TGTGCCAGCAGCTTAGTCGGGACTAGCGGGGCCTACTACGAGCAGTACTTC,CASSLVGTSGAYYEQYF
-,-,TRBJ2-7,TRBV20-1,TGCAGTGCTAGGGCAGACAACTACGAGCAGTACTTC,CSARADNYEQYF
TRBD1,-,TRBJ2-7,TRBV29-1,TGCAGCGTTGTGCCAGGGGGTTTTGAGCAGTACTTC,CSVVPGGFEQYF
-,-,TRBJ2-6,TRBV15,TGTGCCACCAGCAGTGCCCCCTTGGTTACTGGGGCCAACGTCCTGACTTTC,CATSSAPLVTGANVLTF
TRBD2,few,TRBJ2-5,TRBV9,TGTGCCAGCAGCTTGGGACTAGGGGATCAAGAGACCCAGTACTTC,CASSLGLGDQETQYF
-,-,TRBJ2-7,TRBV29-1,TGCAGCGTTGGAGTGGCCTACGAGCAGTACTTC,CSVGVAYEQYF
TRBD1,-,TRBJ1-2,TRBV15,TGTGCCACCAGCAGAGGACAGGGATATCGGGGCTACACCTTC,CATSRGQGYRGYTF
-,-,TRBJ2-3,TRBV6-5,TGTGCCAGCAACACGGGTTACACAGATACGCAGTATTTT,CASNTGYTDTQYF
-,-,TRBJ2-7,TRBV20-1,TGCAGTGCTAGTCTTCTGGGGATCTACGAGCAGTACTTC,CSASLLGIYEQYF
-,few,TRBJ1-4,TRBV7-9,TGTGCCAGCAGCTTAGGGGTTGAAAAGCTGTTTTTT,CASSLGVEKLFF
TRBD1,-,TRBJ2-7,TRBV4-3,TGCGCCAGCAGCAAGCAGGGCGCAGGGGGCTGCTACGAGCAGTACTTC,CASSKQGAGGCYEQYF
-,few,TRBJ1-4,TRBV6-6,TGTGCCAGCAGCCATGGTGAAAAACTGTTTTTT,CASSHGEKLFF
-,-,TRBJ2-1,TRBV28,TGTGCCAGCAGTTTAATGGGCAGGACCTTCTACAATGAGCAGTTCTTC,CASSLMGRTFYNEQFF
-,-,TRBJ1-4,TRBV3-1,TGTGCCAGCAGCCCCATGGGACAAAATGAAAAACTGTTTTTT,CASSPMGQNEKLFF
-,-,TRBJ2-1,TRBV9,TGTGCCAGCAGCGTAACTGGAGGGATCTACAATGAGCAGTTCTTC,CASSVTGGIYNEQFF
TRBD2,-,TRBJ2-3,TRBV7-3,TGTGCCAGCAGCTTTACAGGGGAGTCTCTAGCGGGGGGGCCAAATACGCAGTATTTT,CASSFTGESLAGGPNTQYF
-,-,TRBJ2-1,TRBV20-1,TGCAGTGCTATAGCAAGGAGGAGCTACAATGAGCAGTTCTTC,CSAIARRSYNEQFF
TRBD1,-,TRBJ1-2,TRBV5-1,TGCGCCAGCAGCTTGAGAAGGGACAGGGCGGATGGCTACACCTTC,CASSLRRDRADGYTF
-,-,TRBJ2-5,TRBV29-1,TGCAGCGTTGAAAGGGGGGCTCGGGAGACCCAGTACTTC,CSVERGARETQYF
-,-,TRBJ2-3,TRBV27,TGTGCCAGCACAGGGGCAGATACGCAGTATTTT,CASTGADTQYF
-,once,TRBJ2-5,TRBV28,TGTGCCAGCGAGGGGTTCACCCAAGAGACCCAGTACTTC,CASEGFTQETQYF
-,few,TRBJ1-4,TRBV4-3,TGCGCCAGCAGCCAAGATACAGGGAAGAATGAAAAACTGTTTTTT,CASSQDTGKNEKLFF
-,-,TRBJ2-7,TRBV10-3,TGTGCCAAGCCCTGGTCCATCCCCTACGAGCAGTACTTC,CAKPWSIPYEQYF
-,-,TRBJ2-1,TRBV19,TGTGCCAGTAGTAGTTTTGAGCCCAATGAGCAGTTCTTC,CASSSFEPNEQFF
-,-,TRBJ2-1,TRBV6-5,TGTGCCAGCAGTTCCGACTCATACCGGCCTAATGAGCAGTTCTTC,CASSSDSYRPNEQFF
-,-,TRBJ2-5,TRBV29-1,TGCAGCGTTGACAGGGGGGGGACCCAGTACTTC,CSVDRGGTQYF
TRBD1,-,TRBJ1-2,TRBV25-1,TGTGCCAGCAGTGATCCTGGGACAGGAGGTGGCTACACCTTC,CASSDPGTGGGYTF
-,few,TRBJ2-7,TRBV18,TGTGCCAGCTCCCGAACAGGGGAGGGAACCTACGAGCAGTACTTC,CASSRTGEGTYEQYF
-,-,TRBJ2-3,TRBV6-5,TGTGCCAGCAGTTACCTAGGACCCTGGACAGATACGCAGTATTTT,CASSYLGPWTDTQYF
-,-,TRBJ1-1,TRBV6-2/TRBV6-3,TGTGCCAGCAGCTCTCTTAGTGAGGGAGACACTGAAGCTTTCTTT,CASSSLSEGDTEAFF
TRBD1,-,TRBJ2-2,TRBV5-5,TGTGCCAGCAGTTTCCGGGACAGGGCCCACGGGGAGCTGTTTTTT,CASSFRDRAHGELFF
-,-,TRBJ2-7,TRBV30,TGTGCCTGGAGTGCTGGTCAAGTGAGCTCCTACGAGCAGTACTTC,CAWSAGQVSSYEQYF
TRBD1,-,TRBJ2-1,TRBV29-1,TGCAGCTTCCAGGGACAGCTGCCAGATGAGCAGTTCTTC,CSFQGQLPDEQFF
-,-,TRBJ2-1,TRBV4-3,TGCGCCAGCAGCCAGAGCCTTCAGGGATTAGAGCAGTTCTTC,CASSQSLQGLEQFF
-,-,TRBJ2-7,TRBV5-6,TGTGCCAGCAGCTTGAACCAGGTCCTCTACGAGCAGTACTTC,CASSLNQVLYEQYF
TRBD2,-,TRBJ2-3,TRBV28,TGTGCCAGCAGTAGACTAGCGGGGCGCACAGATACGCAGTATTTT,CASSRLAGRTDTQYF